These T cell receptor beta chains were read from a single sample in a study of cytomegalovirus exposure and HLA in healthy donors. The data were produced by immunoSEQ multiplex PCR, yet TCRdb's version contains in-frame clones alone and is incomplete. The repertoire holds 130,000 to 150,000 clones, with around three quarters as singletons. The sample taken for sequencing was PBMCs. The receptors were sampled from a woman in her forties in good health and CMV-seropositive. CDR3s leave out the opening cysteine and the closing phenylalanine or tryptophan. Each record gives: J gene, V gene, D gene, CDR3 protein. A D gene is named only where the DNA matches it firmly.

j_gene: TRBJ2-7
v_gene: TRBV2
d_gene: -
CDR3aa: ASSEAPGGQLSYEQY

j_gene: TRBJ1-5
v_gene: TRBV19
d_gene: -
CDR3aa: ASSILANQPQH

j_gene: TRBJ2-2
v_gene: TRBV5-6
d_gene: TRBD1
CDR3aa: ASSLGGTVNTGELF

j_gene: TRBJ1-1
v_gene: TRBV4-1
d_gene: -
CDR3aa: ASSQTPNTEAF

j_gene: TRBJ2-3
v_gene: TRBV6-5
d_gene: TRBD2
CDR3aa: ASSVSGGTTDTQY

j_gene: TRBJ2-1
v_gene: TRBV5-6
d_gene: -
CDR3aa: ASSFPYNNEQF

j_gene: TRBJ2-7
v_gene: TRBV28
d_gene: -
CDR3aa: ASSLHTVPYEQY

j_gene: TRBJ2-3
v_gene: TRBV9
d_gene: -
CDR3aa: ASSDSHGSRPDTQY

j_gene: TRBJ2-1
v_gene: TRBV7-9
d_gene: -
CDR3aa: ASREQGSEQF

j_gene: TRBJ2-2
v_gene: TRBV14
d_gene: -
CDR3aa: ASSPWAGRYTGELF

j_gene: TRBJ2-1
v_gene: TRBV20-1
d_gene: -
CDR3aa: SASSYNEQF

j_gene: TRBJ2-3
v_gene: TRBV28
d_gene: -
CDR3aa: ASRRDPSLNTQY

j_gene: TRBJ2-7
v_gene: TRBV20-1
d_gene: -
CDR3aa: SAGLSYEQY

j_gene: TRBJ2-1
v_gene: TRBV6-1
d_gene: -
CDR3aa: ASSEVSVNEQF

j_gene: TRBJ2-7
v_gene: TRBV5-6
d_gene: TRBD1
CDR3aa: ASSTDRGPLLFSEQY

j_gene: TRBJ2-7
v_gene: TRBV2
d_gene: TRBD1
CDR3aa: ASTGDITYEQY

j_gene: TRBJ2-7
v_gene: TRBV5-4
d_gene: TRBD2
CDR3aa: ASSSRGGTGEQY

j_gene: TRBJ2-3
v_gene: TRBV19
d_gene: -
CDR3aa: ASSLLAGADTQY

j_gene: TRBJ2-5
v_gene: TRBV7-2
d_gene: -
CDR3aa: ASSLVDYGWEAQY

j_gene: TRBJ2-3
v_gene: TRBV10-3
d_gene: -
CDR3aa: AIGTGGHKMQY

j_gene: TRBJ2-7
v_gene: TRBV9
d_gene: TRBD2
CDR3aa: ASSLSGNPREQY

j_gene: TRBJ2-3
v_gene: TRBV19
d_gene: -
CDR3aa: ASSIRGFTDTQY

j_gene: TRBJ2-1
v_gene: TRBV7-9
d_gene: -
CDR3aa: ASSLIPHEQF

j_gene: TRBJ2-1
v_gene: TRBV19
d_gene: TRBD2
CDR3aa: ASSWTSGGDNEQF

j_gene: TRBJ1-1
v_gene: TRBV19
d_gene: TRBD1
CDR3aa: ASSIGTVNTEAF

j_gene: TRBJ1-5
v_gene: TRBV6-1
d_gene: -
CDR3aa: ASSEAITVSNQPQH

j_gene: TRBJ2-7
v_gene: TRBV7-2
d_gene: -
CDR3aa: ASSLGLQGYEQY

j_gene: TRBJ2-3
v_gene: TRBV5-1
d_gene: TRBD1
CDR3aa: ASSWTGWADTQY

j_gene: TRBJ1-1
v_gene: TRBV6-5
d_gene: -
CDR3aa: ASSYSWQAGTEAF

j_gene: TRBJ1-3
v_gene: TRBV9
d_gene: TRBD1
CDR3aa: ASNPTGIGNTIY

j_gene: TRBJ1-6
v_gene: TRBV11-2
d_gene: -
CDR3aa: ASSLVLGDNSPLH

j_gene: TRBJ1-2
v_gene: TRBV15
d_gene: -
CDR3aa: ATSVHGSGYGYT

j_gene: TRBJ1-5
v_gene: TRBV15
d_gene: -
CDR3aa: ATSRVGGSNQPQH

j_gene: TRBJ1-3
v_gene: TRBV5-1
d_gene: -
CDR3aa: ASRTENSGNTIY

j_gene: TRBJ1-3
v_gene: TRBV5-1
d_gene: TRBD1
CDR3aa: ASSLGQDGNTIY

j_gene: TRBJ2-7
v_gene: TRBV10-3
d_gene: -
CDR3aa: AISFPGYEQY

j_gene: TRBJ1-1
v_gene: TRBV7-9
d_gene: -
CDR3aa: ASRPGDTEAF

j_gene: TRBJ1-6
v_gene: TRBV18
d_gene: -
CDR3aa: ASSPVGEGSPLH

j_gene: TRBJ2-1
v_gene: TRBV11-2
d_gene: -
CDR3aa: ASSEYSGNYNEQF

j_gene: TRBJ1-5
v_gene: TRBV4-1
d_gene: -
CDR3aa: ASSQEGGLLSNQPQH

j_gene: TRBJ1-1
v_gene: TRBV5-1
d_gene: TRBD1
CDR3aa: ASSSGTGGTEAF

j_gene: TRBJ2-1
v_gene: TRBV6-5
d_gene: TRBD1
CDR3aa: ASRWGQGVYNEQF

j_gene: TRBJ1-2
v_gene: TRBV29-1
d_gene: TRBD1
CDR3aa: SSWTGYGYT

j_gene: TRBJ2-5
v_gene: TRBV28
d_gene: TRBD2
CDR3aa: ASSAGGIAGAETQY

j_gene: TRBJ1-6
v_gene: TRBV6-6
d_gene: TRBD1
CDR3aa: ASSSQDRGDSPLH

j_gene: TRBJ1-4
v_gene: TRBV2
d_gene: TRBD1
CDR3aa: ASSRQGAEKLF

j_gene: TRBJ2-3
v_gene: TRBV10-2
d_gene: -
CDR3aa: ASSEYQGDTQY

j_gene: TRBJ2-7
v_gene: TRBV7-9
d_gene: TRBD2
CDR3aa: ASSLVRGGYEQY

j_gene: TRBJ2-5
v_gene: TRBV19
d_gene: TRBD2
CDR3aa: ASKLAGGGETQY

j_gene: TRBJ2-2
v_gene: TRBV7-7
d_gene: TRBD1
CDR3aa: ASSILRDRYTGELF

j_gene: TRBJ2-7
v_gene: TRBV28
d_gene: TRBD2
CDR3aa: ASSSSGGLYEQY

j_gene: TRBJ2-2
v_gene: TRBV28
d_gene: -
CDR3aa: ASSLGGQDTGELF

j_gene: TRBJ1-6
v_gene: TRBV19
d_gene: -
CDR3aa: ASSIDGTTGSPLH

j_gene: TRBJ1-1
v_gene: TRBV2
d_gene: -
CDR3aa: ASRGGQMNTEAF